This T cell receptor (beta chain) was found in a study of human T cells and chemical hapten exposure. Trimming at V came to 5 bases and at J to 8 bases, leaving 10 bases not matched to a gene. CDR1 and CDR2 from the germline V gene are MNHNY and SVGAGI (reference sequence). The CDR3 covers 14 residues. Described time point: patch test 1, 2 weeks after DPC sensitization. The treatment was: therapeutic diphenylcyclopropenone sensitization with weekly scalp DPC. The starting material, unfractionated whole blood, was used for total RNA extraction. Notes on this clonotype: Since no conserved phenylalanine or tryptophan closes the CDR3, a read error is the likely cause.

TCRdb reprocessed the RACE reads with MiXCR, giving one entry per CDR3 protein. This sample has about 100,000 distinct CDR3 sequences; around 10% occur once, and the top ten carry roughly 3.3%. The sample in question was whole blood, obtained in connection with sensitization to the hapten diphenylcyclopropenone (DPC). This sequence originates from a woman aged 40-49 years with alopecia areata. Some clones in this sample may be carry-over from other donors' samples. The chain links TRBV6-6 to TRBJ2-3, with 7 positions matching TRBD1. CDR3 nucleotides: TGTGCCAGCAGTACCCTGGACAGGCTGGGTACGCAGTATCTT. Translated, it gives CASSTLDRLGTQYL.